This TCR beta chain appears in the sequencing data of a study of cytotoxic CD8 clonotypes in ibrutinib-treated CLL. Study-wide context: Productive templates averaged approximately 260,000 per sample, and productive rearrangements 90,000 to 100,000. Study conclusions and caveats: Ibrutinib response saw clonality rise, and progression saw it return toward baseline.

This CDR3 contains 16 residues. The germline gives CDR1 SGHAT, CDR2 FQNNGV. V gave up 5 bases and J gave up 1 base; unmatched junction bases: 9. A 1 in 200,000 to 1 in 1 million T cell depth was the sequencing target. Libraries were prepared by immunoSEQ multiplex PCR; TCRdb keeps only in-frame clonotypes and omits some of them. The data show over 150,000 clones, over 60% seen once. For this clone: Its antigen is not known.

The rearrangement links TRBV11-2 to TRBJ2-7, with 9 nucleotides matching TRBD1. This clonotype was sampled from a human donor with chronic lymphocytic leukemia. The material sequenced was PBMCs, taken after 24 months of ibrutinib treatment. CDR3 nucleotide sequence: TGTGCCAGCAGCGCGACCGGGACAGGGATATCCTACGAGCAGTACTTC. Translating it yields CASSATGTGISYEQYF.